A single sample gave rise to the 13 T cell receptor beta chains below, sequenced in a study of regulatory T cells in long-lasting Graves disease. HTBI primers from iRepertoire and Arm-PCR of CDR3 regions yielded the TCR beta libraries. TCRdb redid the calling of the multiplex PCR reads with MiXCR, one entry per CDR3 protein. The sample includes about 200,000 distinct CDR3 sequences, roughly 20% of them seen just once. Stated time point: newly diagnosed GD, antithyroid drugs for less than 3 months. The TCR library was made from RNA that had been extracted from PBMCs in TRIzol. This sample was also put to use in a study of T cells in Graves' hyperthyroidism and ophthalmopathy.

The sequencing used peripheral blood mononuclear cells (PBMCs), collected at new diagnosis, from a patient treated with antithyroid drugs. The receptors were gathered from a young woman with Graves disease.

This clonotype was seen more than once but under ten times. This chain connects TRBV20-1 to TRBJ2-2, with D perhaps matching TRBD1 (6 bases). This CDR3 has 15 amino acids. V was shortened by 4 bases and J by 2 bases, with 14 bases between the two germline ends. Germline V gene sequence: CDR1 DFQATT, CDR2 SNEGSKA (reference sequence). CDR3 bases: TGCAGTGCTACAGACAGGCGGTTTAACACCGGGGAGCTGTTTTTT. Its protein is CSATDRRFNTGELFF.

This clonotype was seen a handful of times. The CDR3 bases are TGTGCCAGCAGAATCGGGCCGAACACTGAAGCTTTCTTT. It translates to CASRIGPNTEAFF. The chain links TRBV6-1 to TRBJ1-1; D is ambiguous. The CDR3 consists of 13 residues. CDR1 and CDR2 (germline): MNHNS, SASEGT. Trimming removed 6 bases at V and 1 base at J, with 9 bases between.

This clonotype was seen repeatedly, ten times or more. CDR3 DNA: TGTGCCACCAGTGATCAGGTGGGAATCGGGACAGGGGTAACCGGGGAGCTGTTTTTT. As protein: CATSDQVGIGTGVTGELFF. The V call is TRBV24-1, the J call TRBJ2-2; TRBD1 aligns across 10 bases. The ends lost 3 bases at V and 5 bases at J; junction bases unmatched: 14. The germline V gene encodes CDR1 KGHDR and CDR2 SFDVKD. The CDR3 runs to 19 residues.

CDR3 nucleotides: TGTGCCAGCAGTGTGGCGGAGACACCCTACGAGCAGTACTTC. Amino acid sequence: CASSVAETPYEQYF. This sequence joins TRBV2 and TRBJ2-7; D unresolved. The V gene lost 4 bases and the J gene lost 2 bases, with 12 bases spanning the gap. The CDR3 totals 14 residues. Germline CDR1 is SNHLY and CDR2 is FYNNEI.

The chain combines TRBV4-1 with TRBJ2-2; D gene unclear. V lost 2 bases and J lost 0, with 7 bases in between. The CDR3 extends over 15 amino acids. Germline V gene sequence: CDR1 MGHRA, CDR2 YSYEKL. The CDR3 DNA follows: TGCGCCAGCAGCCAACCAGCAACGAACACCGGGGAGCTGTTTTTT. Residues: CASSQPATNTGELFF.

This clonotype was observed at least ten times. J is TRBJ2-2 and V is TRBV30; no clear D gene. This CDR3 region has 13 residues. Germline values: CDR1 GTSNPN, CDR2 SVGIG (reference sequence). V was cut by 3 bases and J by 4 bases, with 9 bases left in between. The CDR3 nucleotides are TGTGCCTGGAGACCCGTGGCCACCGGGGAGCTGTTTTTT. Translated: CAWRPVATGELFF.

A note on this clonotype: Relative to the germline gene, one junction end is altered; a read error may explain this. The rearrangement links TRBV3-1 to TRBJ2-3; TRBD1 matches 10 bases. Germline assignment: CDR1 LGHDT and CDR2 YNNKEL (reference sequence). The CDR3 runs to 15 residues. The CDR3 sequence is CASSDRGTGEDTQYF. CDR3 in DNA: TGCGCCAGCAGTGACCGCGGGACAGGGGAGGATACGCAGTATTTT.

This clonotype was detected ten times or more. CDR3 sequence reads: CAWSTQGNTEAFF. The DNA of the CDR3 is TGTGCCTGGAGTACCCAGGGAAACACTGAAGCTTTCTTT. This rearrangement joins TRBV30 to TRBJ1-1; D is possibly TRBD1 (5 bases). The germline V gene encodes CDR1 GTSNPN and CDR2 SVGIG (reference sequence). Trimming took 2 bases from V and 2 from J, leaving 9 bases between them. The CDR3 runs to 13 residues.

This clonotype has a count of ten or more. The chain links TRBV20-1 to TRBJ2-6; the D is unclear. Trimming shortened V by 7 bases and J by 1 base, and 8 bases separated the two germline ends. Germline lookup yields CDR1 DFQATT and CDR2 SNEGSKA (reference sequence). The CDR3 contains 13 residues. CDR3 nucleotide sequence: TGCAGTGTTGGGCAGTCTGGGGCCAACGTCCTGACTTTC. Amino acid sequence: CSVGQSGANVLTF.

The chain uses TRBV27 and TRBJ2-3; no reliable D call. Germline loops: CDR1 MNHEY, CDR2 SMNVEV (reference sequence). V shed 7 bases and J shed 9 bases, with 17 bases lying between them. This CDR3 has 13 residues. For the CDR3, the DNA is TGTGCCAGCACCCTCCCCCCTCTAGGGACGCAGTATTTT. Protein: CASTLPPLGTQYF.

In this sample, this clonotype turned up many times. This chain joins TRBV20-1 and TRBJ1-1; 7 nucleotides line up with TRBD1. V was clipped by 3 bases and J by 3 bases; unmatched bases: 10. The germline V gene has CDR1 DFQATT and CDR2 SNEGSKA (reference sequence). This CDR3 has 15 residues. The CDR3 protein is CSASPRGRRDTEAFF. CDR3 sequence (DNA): TGCAGTGCTAGTCCGAGGGGGCGAAGGGACACTGAAGCTTTCTTT.

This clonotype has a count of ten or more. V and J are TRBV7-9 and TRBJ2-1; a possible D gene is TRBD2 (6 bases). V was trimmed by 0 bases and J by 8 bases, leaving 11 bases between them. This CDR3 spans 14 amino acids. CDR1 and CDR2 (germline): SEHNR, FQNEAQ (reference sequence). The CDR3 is CASSLAPLADEQFF. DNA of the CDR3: TGTGCCAGCAGCTTAGCCCCACTAGCCGATGAGCAGTTCTTC. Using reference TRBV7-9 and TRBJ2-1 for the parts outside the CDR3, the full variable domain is DTGVSQNPRHKITKRGQNVTFRCDPISEHNRLYWYRQTLGQGPEFLTYFQNEAQLEKSRLLSDRFSAERPKGSFSTLEIQRTEQGDSAMYLCASSLAPLADEQFFGPGTRLTVL.

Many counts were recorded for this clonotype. The CDR3 reads CASGHRGSTGYTF. CDR3 DNA sequence: TGTGCCAGCGGACATAGGGGGTCCACGGGCTACACCTTC. The V call is TRBV7-2, the J call TRBJ1-2; a weak D match, TRBD1 (6 bases). The CDR3 has 13 amino acids. CDR1 and CDR2 (germline): SGHTA, FQGNSA. Trimming removed 8 bases from V and 8 bases from J, with 18 bases in between.